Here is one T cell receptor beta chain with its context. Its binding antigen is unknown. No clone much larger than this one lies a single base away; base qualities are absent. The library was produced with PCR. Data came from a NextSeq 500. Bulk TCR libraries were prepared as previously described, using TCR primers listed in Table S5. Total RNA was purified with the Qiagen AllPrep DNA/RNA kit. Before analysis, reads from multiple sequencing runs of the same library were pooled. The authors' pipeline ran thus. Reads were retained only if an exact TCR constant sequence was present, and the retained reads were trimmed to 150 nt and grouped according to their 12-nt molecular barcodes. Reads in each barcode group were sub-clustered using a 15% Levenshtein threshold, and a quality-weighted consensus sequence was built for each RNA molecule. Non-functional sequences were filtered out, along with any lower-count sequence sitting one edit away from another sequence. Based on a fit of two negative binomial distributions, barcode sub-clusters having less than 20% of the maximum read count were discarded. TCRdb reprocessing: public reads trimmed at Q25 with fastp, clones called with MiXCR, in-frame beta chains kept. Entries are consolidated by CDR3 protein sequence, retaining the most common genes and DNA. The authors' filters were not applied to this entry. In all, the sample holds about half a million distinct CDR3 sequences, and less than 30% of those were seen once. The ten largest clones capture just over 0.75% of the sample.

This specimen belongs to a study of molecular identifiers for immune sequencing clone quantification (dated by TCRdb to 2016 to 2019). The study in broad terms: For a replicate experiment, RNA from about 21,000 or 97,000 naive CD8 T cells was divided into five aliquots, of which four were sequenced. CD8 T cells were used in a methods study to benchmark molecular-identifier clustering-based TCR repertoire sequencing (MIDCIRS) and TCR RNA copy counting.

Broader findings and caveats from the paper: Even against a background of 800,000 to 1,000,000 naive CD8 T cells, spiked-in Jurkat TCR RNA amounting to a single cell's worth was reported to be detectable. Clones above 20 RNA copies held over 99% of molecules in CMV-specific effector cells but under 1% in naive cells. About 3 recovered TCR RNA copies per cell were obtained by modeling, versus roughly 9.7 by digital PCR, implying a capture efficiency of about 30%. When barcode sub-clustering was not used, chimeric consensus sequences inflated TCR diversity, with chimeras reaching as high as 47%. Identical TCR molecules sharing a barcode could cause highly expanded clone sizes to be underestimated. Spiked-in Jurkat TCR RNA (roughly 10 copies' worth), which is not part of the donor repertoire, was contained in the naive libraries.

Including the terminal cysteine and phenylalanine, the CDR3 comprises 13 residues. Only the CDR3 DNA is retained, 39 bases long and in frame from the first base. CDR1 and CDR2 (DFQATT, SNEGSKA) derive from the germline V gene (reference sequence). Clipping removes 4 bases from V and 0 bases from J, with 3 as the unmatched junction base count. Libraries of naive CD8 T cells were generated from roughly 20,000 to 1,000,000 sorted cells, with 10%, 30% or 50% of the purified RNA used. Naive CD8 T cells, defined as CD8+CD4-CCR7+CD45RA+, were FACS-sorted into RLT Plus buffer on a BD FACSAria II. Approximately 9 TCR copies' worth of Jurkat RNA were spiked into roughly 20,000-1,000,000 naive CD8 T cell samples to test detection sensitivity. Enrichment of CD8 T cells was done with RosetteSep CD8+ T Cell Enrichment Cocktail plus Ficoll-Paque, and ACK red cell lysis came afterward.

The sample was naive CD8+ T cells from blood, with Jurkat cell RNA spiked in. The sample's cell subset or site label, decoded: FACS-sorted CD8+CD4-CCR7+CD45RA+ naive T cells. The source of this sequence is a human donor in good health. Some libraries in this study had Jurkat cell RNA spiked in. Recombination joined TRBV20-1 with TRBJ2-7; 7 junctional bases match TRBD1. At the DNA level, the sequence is TGCAGTGCTATAGACAGGGACTCCTACGAGCAGTACTTC. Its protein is CSAIDRDSYEQYF.